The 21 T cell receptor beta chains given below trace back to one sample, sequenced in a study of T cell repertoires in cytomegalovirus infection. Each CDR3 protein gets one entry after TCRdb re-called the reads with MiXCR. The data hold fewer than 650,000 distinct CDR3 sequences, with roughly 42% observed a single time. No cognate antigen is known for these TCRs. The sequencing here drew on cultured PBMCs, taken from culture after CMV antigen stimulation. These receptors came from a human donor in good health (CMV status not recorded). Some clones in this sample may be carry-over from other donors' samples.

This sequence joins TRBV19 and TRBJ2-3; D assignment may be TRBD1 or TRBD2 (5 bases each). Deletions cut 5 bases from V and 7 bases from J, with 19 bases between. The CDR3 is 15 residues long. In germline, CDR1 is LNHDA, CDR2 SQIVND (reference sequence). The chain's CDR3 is CASSPRGQGLNTQYF. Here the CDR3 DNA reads TGTGCCAGTAGTCCTCGAGGGCAGGGTCTGAATACGCAGTATTTT.

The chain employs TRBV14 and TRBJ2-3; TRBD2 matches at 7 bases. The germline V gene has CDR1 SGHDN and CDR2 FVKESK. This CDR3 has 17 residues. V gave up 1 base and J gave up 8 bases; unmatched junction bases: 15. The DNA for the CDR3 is TGTGCCAGCAGCCAAGTGGGAGGGATTAGCCCTGAGAGTACGCAGTATTTT. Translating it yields CASSQVGGISPESTQYF.

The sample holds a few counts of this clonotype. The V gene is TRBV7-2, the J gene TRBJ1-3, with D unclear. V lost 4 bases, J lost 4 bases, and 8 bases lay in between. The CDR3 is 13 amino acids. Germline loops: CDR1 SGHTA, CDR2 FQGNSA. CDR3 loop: CASSSIDGNTIYF. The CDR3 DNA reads TGTGCCAGCAGCTCAATCGACGGAAACACCATATATTTT. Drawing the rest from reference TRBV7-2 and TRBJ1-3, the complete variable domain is GAGVSQSPSNKVTEKGKDVELRCDPISGHTALYWYRQSLGQGLEFLIYFQGNSAPDKSGLPSDRFSAERTGGSVSTLTIQRTQQEDSAVYLCASSSIDGNTIYFGEGSWLTVV.

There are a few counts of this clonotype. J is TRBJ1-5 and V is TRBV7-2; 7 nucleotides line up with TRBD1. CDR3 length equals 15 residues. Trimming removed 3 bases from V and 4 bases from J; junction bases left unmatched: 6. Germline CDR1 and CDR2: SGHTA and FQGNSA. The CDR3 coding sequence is TGTGCCAGCAGCTTCCAGAGCAGGGGGAATCAGCCCCAGCATTTT. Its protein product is CASSFQSRGNQPQHF.

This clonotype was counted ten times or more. The CDR3 spells CASERTGVTYEQYF. The CDR3 DNA is TGTGCCAGCGAAAGGACAGGGGTGACATACGAGCAGTACTTC. The chain uses TRBV7-2 and TRBJ2-7, with 9 bases that match TRBD1. Germline assignment: CDR1 SGHTA and CDR2 FQGNSA. V gave up 8 bases and J gave up 4 bases; unmatched junction bases: 9. The CDR3 length is 14 residues.

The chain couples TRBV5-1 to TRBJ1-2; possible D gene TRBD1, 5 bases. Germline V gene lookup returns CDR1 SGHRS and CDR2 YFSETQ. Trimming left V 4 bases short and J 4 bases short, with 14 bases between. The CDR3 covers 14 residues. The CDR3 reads CASSPLRDSYGYTF. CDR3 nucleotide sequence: TGCGCCAGCAGCCCCCTACGGGACTCCTATGGCTACACCTTC. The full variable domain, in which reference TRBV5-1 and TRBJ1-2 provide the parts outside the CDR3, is KAGVTQTPRYLIKTRGQQVTLSCSPISGHRSVSWYQQTPGQGLQFLFEYFSETQRNKGNFPGRFSGRQFSNSRSEMNVSTLELGDSALYLCASSPLRDSYGYTFGSGTRLTVV.

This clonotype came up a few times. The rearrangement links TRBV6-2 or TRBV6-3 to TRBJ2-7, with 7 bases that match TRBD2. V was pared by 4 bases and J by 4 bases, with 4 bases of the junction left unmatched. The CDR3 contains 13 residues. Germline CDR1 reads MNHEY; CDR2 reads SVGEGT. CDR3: CASSFGLEYEQYF. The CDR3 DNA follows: TGTGCCAGCAGTTTTGGACTAGAGTACGAGCAGTACTTC.

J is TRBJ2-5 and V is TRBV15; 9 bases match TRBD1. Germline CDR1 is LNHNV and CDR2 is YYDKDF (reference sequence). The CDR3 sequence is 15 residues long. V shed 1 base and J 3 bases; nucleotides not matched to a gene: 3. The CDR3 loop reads CATSRVGTGKETQYF. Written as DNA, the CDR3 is TGTGCCACCAGCAGAGTCGGGACAGGGAAAGAGACCCAGTACTTC.

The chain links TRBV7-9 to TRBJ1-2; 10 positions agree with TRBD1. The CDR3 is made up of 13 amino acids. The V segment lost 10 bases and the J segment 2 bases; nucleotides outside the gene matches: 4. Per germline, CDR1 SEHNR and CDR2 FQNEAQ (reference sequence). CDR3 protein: CATETGGNYGYTF. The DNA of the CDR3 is TGTGCCACAGAGACAGGGGGCAACTATGGCTACACCTTC.

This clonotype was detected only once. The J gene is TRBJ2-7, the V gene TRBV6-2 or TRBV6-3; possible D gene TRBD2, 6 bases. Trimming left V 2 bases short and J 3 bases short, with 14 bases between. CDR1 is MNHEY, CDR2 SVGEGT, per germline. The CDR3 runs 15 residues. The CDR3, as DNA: TGTGCCAGCAGTTACGGGACTCGGACTCTCTACGAGCAGTACTTC. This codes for CASSYGTRTLYEQYF.

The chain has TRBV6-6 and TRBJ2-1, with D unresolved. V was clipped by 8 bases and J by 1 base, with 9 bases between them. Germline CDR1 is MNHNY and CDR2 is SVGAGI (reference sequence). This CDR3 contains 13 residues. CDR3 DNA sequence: TGTGCCAGCGGCGAGTGGTCCTACAATGAGCAGTTCTTC. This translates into CASGEWSYNEQFF.

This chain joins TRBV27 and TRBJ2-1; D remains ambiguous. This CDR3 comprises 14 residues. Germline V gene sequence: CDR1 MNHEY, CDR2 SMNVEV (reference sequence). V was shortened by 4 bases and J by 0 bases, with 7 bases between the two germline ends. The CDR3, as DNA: TGTGCCAGCAGTTATAGGAGCTCCTACAATGAGCAGTTCTTC. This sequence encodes CASSYRSSYNEQFF.

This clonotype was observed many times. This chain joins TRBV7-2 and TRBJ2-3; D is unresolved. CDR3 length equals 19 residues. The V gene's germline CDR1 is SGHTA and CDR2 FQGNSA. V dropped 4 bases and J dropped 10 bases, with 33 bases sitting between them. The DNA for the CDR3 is TGTGCCAGCAGCTCAATAACTCCTTGGTCAGGCCCTCTGGTCCCCTCGCAGTATTTT. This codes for CASSSITPWSGPLVPSQYF.

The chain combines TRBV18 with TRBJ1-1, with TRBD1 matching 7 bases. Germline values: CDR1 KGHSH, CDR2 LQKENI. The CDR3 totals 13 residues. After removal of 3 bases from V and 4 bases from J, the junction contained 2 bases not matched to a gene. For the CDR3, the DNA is TGTGCCAGCTCACCCGACAGGGTCACTGAAGCTTTCTTT. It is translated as CASSPDRVTEAFF.

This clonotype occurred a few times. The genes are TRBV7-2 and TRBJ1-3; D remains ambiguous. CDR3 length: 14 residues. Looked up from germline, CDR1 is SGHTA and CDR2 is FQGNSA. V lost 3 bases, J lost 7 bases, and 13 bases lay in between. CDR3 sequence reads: CASSLGGRWNTIYF. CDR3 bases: TGTGCCAGCAGCTTGGGAGGGAGATGGAACACCATATATTTT. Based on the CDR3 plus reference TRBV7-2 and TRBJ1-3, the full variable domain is GAGVSQSPSNKVTEKGKDVELRCDPISGHTALYWYRQSLGQGLEFLIYFQGNSAPDKSGLPSDRFSAERTGGSVSTLTIQRTQQEDSAVYLCASSLGGRWNTIYFGEGSWLTVV.

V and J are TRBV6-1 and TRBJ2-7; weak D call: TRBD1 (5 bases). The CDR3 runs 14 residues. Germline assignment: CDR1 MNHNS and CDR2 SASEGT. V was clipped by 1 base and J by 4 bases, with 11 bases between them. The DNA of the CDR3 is TGTGCCAGCAGTGAAGGGACACCCTCATACGAGCAGTACTTC. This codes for CASSEGTPSYEQYF.

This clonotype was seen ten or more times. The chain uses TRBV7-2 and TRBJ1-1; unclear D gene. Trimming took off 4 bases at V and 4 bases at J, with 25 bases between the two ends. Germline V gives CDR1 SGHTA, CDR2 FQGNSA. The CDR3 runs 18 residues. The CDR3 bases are TGTGCCAGCAGCTCCGCCCTGGGCAGGCCCACCCTTGCCACTGAAGCTTTCTTT. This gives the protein CASSSALGRPTLATEAFF.

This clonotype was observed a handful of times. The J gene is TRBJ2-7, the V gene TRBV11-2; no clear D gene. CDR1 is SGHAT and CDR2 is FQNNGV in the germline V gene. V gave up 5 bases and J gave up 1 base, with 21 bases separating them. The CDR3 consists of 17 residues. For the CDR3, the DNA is TGTGCCAGCAGCCCATCCTTTGGCGGATCCCATTCCTACGAGCAGTACTTC. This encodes CASSPSFGGSHSYEQYF.

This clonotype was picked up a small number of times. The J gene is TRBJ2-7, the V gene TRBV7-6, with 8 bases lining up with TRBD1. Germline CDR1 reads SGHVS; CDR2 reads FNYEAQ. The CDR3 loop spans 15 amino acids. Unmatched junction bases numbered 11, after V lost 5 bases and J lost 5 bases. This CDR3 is CASSPHGQGKDEQYF. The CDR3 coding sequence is TGTGCCAGCAGCCCCCATGGACAGGGTAAGGACGAGCAGTACTTC.

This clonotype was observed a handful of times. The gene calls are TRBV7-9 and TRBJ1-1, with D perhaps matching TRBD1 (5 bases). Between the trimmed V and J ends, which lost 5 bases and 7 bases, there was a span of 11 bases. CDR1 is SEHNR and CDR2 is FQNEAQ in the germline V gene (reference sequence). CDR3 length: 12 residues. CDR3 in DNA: TGTGCCAGCAGCGGAGGGGCGAATGAAGCTTTCTTT. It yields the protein CASSGGANEAFF.

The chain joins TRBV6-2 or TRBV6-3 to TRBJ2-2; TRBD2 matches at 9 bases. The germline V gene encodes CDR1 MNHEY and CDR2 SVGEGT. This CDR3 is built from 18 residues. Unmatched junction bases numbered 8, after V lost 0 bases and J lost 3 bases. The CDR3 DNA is TGTGCCAGCAGTTACTCCAACCGGCGGGAGGGCCACACCGGGGAGCTGTTTTTT. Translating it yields CASSYSNRREGHTGELFF.